One sample yielded the 19 T cell receptor beta chains listed below, sequenced in a study of identical twins. MiXCR, run by TCRdb on the 5' RACE reads, gives a single entry per CDR3 protein. The table lists about 530,000 distinct CDR3 sequences, 20% to 25% of them singletons. These data also featured in a second study, about yellow fever vaccine responses in identical twins.

Sequencing was done on a sample of CD4+ T cells sorted from blood. The receptor set was obtained from a woman between 18 and 30 years old in good health.

This chain uses TRBV20-1 with TRBJ2-5; D is unclear. Trimming removed 2 bases from V and 0 bases from J, with 7 bases in between. The germline CDR1 and CDR2 sequences are DFQATT and SNEGSKA (reference sequence). The CDR3 has 13 amino acids. CDR3 sequence reads: CSARWGHQETQYF. The CDR3 bases are TGCAGTGCTAGATGGGGTCACCAAGAGACCCAGTACTTC.

This clonotype was seen only a few times. The chain combines TRBV19 with TRBJ2-7; 9 bases line up with TRBD1. Germline V gene sequence: CDR1 LNHDA, CDR2 SQIVND (reference sequence). With V trimmed by 9 bases and J by 3 bases, 18 bases remained unmatched. The CDR3 contains 17 residues. CDR3 protein: CASRDRVESTGYYEQYV. CDR3 bases: TGTGCCAGCCGGGACAGGGTTGAATCGACGGGGTACTACGAGCAGTACGTC.

V is TRBV6-2 or TRBV6-3 and J is TRBJ2-1, with 8 bases lining up with TRBD2. With 6 bases clipped from V and 4 bases from J, the junction kept 11 bases outside the gene matches. Looked up from germline, CDR1 is MNHEY and CDR2 is SVGEGT. CDR3 size: 16 residues. CDR3 coding DNA: TGTGCCAGCAGGTACCCTCCTGGCGGGGGGTACAATGAGCAGTTCTTC. Translating it yields CASRYPPGGGYNEQFF.

This chain joins TRBV5-1 and TRBJ2-3, with TRBD2 identical over 14 bases. CDR1 is SGHRS, CDR2 YFSETQ, per germline. J gave up 4 bases and V 4 bases, and 11 bases lay outside the gene matches. The CDR3 is 18 amino acids. CDR3 sequence: CASSKGTSGGRSADTQYF. CDR3 DNA: TGCGCCAGCAGCAAAGGGACTAGCGGGGGCCGGAGCGCAGATACGCAGTATTTT.

This chain joins TRBV5-1 and TRBJ2-7, with D maybe TRBD1 (6 bases). The germline gives CDR1 SGHRS, CDR2 YFSETQ. Trimming removed 3 bases at V and 3 bases at J, with 19 bases between. CDR3 length equals 16 residues. Here the CDR3 reads CASSSGDRTTHYEQYF. The CDR3 DNA is TGCGCCAGCAGCTCAGGGGATCGGACCACACACTACGAGCAGTACTTC.

This clonotype was picked up a small number of times. The J gene is TRBJ2-5, the V gene TRBV9; 8 bases are a match to TRBD1. Trimming at V came to 0 bases and at J to 4 bases, leaving 5 bases not matched to a gene. CDR1 is SGDLS, CDR2 YYNGEE, per germline. The CDR3 sequence is 15 residues long. The CDR3 DNA is TGTGCCAGCAGCGTAGGACAGGGGTATGGAGAGACCCAGTACTTC. Amino acids: CASSVGQGYGETQYF.

This clonotype has a handful of counts. The genes are TRBV10-3 and TRBJ1-5; no firm D call. The CDR3 totals 14 residues. CDR1 is ENHRY and CDR2 is SYGVKD in the germline V gene. Trimming removed 3 bases from V and 0 bases from J, with 6 bases in between. As DNA, the CDR3 is TGTGCCATCAGTGATGGCAGTAGCAATCAGCCCCAGCATTTT. It codes for CAISDGSSNQPQHF.

The gene calls are TRBV29-1 and TRBJ1-1; weak D call: TRBD1 (6 bases). The CDR3 extends over 12 amino acids. V was trimmed by 7 bases and J by 1 base, leaving 10 bases between them. Germline V gives CDR1 SQVTM, CDR2 ANQGSEA. The chain's CDR3 is CSAATGNTEAFF. The CDR3, as DNA: TGCAGCGCCGCGACAGGGAACACTGAAGCTTTCTTT.

The chain joins TRBV29-1 to TRBJ2-7; D tentatively reads TRBD1 or TRBD2 (5 bases each). The V gene's germline CDR1 is SQVTM and CDR2 ANQGSEA. The CDR3 is 12 amino acids. The V gene lost 4 bases and the J gene lost 1 base, with 8 bases spanning the gap. DNA for the CDR3: TGCAGCGTTGGGGACCAGTCCTACGAGCAGTACTTC. Its protein product is CSVGDQSYEQYF.

This clonotype was detected only a few times. This chain links TRBV19 with TRBJ2-3, with TRBD1 matching 8 bases. In germline, CDR1 is LNHDA, CDR2 SQIVND (reference sequence). Trimming removed 3 bases from V and 2 bases from J; junction bases left unmatched: 4. This CDR3 is 15 amino acids long. For the CDR3, the DNA is TGTGCCAGTAGTATCCGGGACAGGTCCACAGATACGCAGTATTTT. Its translation: CASSIRDRSTDTQYF.

This clonotype turned up a few times. The chain combines TRBV3-1 with TRBJ1-4; perhaps TRBD1 as D (5 bases). This CDR3 is 14 amino acids long. The V end was cut by 4 bases, the J end by 5 bases, with 11 bases between. Germline values: CDR1 LGHDT, CDR2 YNNKEL (reference sequence). The CDR3 loop reads CASSLTALNEKLFF. CDR3 sequence (DNA): TGTGCCAGCAGCCTGACAGCGCTGAATGAAAAACTGTTTTTT.

V gene TRBV3-1 combines with J gene TRBJ2-3, with 9 bases lining up with TRBD2. The CDR3 runs to 16 residues. Germline CDR1 reads LGHDT; CDR2 reads YNNKEL (reference sequence). V was clipped by 0 bases and J by 5 bases; unmatched bases: 6. The CDR3 is CASSQDAGGPGDTQYF. Here the CDR3 DNA reads TGTGCCAGCAGCCAAGATGCGGGGGGGCCCGGAGATACGCAGTATTTT.

This clonotype was observed a handful of times. The J gene is TRBJ2-1, the V gene TRBV5-1; 9 nucleotides align to TRBD2. Germline trimming cut 7 bases from V and 2 bases from J; bases unmatched to any gene: 10. The CDR3 runs to 16 residues. The germline gives CDR1 SGHRS, CDR2 YFSETQ. The CDR3 loop is CASEGGAGGPYNEQFF. In DNA form, the CDR3 reads TGCGCCAGCGAGGGGGGAGCGGGGGGCCCCTACAATGAGCAGTTCTTC.

This clonotype was seen a few times. The chain links TRBV6-1 to TRBJ2-7, with a tentative D call TRBD1 (6 bases). The CDR3 contains 13 residues. Germline CDR1 reads MNHNS; CDR2 reads SASEGT. Trimming left V 6 bases short and J 7 bases short, with 16 bases between. Written as DNA, the CDR3 is TGTGCCAGCAGCGGACAGCCCTACAGGGAGCAGTACGTC. Protein: CASSGQPYREQYV.

The J gene is TRBJ2-3, the V gene TRBV12-3 or TRBV12-4; 7 positions match TRBD1. With V trimmed by 6 bases and J by 3 bases, 6 bases remained unmatched. The CDR3 runs 14 residues. The DNA for the CDR3 is TGTGCCAGCAGCAACAGGGGAATAACAGATACGCAGTATTTT. Translating gives CASSNRGITDTQYF.

This clonotype was found a few times. The chain links TRBV12-3 or TRBV12-4 to TRBJ1-4; D may be TRBD1 (5 bases). The V gene lost 3 bases and the J gene lost 7 bases, with 12 bases spanning the gap. This CDR3 region has 14 residues. CDR3 sequence: CASSLRVGTEKLFF. CDR3 DNA sequence: TGTGCCAGCAGTTTGAGAGTGGGGACTGAAAAACTGTTTTTT.

The chain is built from TRBV10-3 and TRBJ2-7; TRBD1 might be the D (6 bases). There are 15 residues in the CDR3. Per the germline V gene, CDR1 is ENHRY and CDR2 is SYGVKD. Trimming shortened V by 0 bases and J by 4 bases, and 13 bases separated the two germline ends. In DNA, the CDR3 is TGTGCCATCAGTGAGTCGGCAGGGGTGGGGTACGAGCAGTACTTC. As protein: CAISESAGVGYEQYF.

The chain recombines TRBV7-9 with TRBJ2-2; D perhaps matches TRBD1 (6 bases). The CDR3 has 14 residues. Germline CDR1 and CDR2: SEHNR and FQNEAQ (reference sequence). Trimming removed 2 bases from V and 5 bases from J, with 9 bases in between. CDR3 region: CASSLMQGTGELFF. The CDR3 bases are TGTGCCAGCAGCTTAATGCAGGGGACCGGGGAGCTGTTTTTT.

This clonotype has just a few counts. One end of the junction is discordant with germline, which a read error may explain. V is TRBV2 and J is TRBJ2-7, with D unresolved. Germline V lookup: CDR1 SNHLY, CDR2 FYNNEI. The CDR3 extends over 12 amino acids. The CDR3 loop is CASTEGIKEQYF. The DNA for the CDR3 is TGTGCCAGCACTGAAGGTATTAAGGAGCAGTACTTC.